A single sample is the source of the 16 T cell receptor beta chains below, sequenced in a study of blood T cells in healthy people across ages. A second PCR, run for about 7 to 11 cycles, used a sample-barcoded 5' primer plus a J-beta primer mix. TCRdb ran MiXCR on the 5' RACE reads and lists one entry per CDR3 protein. The data show more than 800,000 distinct CDR3 sequences, 29% seen once. The sequencing input was blood. Receptors originate from a woman older than 75 in good health.

There are a few counts of this clonotype. Given a much more abundant clone one base away, this may be a read error. V and J are TRBV27 and TRBJ2-7; D is perhaps TRBD1 or TRBD2 (5 bases each). The ends were cut back, 6 bases at V and 2 bases at J, with 14 bases in the middle. CDR3 length: 14 residues. Germline V gives CDR1 MNHEY, CDR2 SMNVEV (reference sequence). DNA of the CDR3: TGTGCCAGCAGGAACCGGGGACGGACCTACGAGCAGTACTTC. It yields the protein CASRNRGRTYEQYF.

This clonotype was counted only a few times. This chain connects TRBV21-1 to TRBJ2-5; the table assigns TRBD1, which was not confirmed against the DNA. Near its end, the DNA agrees better with TRBJ2-7, so the J call may be wrong. TRBV21-1 is given as a pseudogene. The CDR3 loop spans 16 amino acids. DNA for the CDR3: TGTGCCAGCCCGGGGCTCGGGGGCGACAGGGAATACGAGCAGTACTTC. Residues: CASPGLGGDREYEQYF.

The V gene is TRBV6-6, the J gene TRBJ2-5; no reliable D call. Looked up from germline, CDR1 is MNHNY and CDR2 is SVGAGI (reference sequence). Deletions cut 2 bases from V and 6 bases from J, with 19 bases between. The CDR3 has 16 amino acids. This CDR3 is CASSYGDSSGLKTQYF. CDR3 nucleotides: TGTGCCAGCAGTTACGGGGATAGTAGTGGGCTAAAGACCCAGTACTTC.

The chain is built from TRBV6-5 and TRBJ2-2, with D possibly TRBD2 on 7 matching bases. Germline CDR1 and CDR2: MNHEY and SVGAGI. The V and J ends lost 7 bases and 2 bases respectively, with 14 bases between them. The CDR3 is made up of 15 amino acids. CDR3 coding DNA: TGTGCCAGCAAGGTGGGGGGGGCCAACACCGGGGAGCTGTTTTTT. It translates to CASKVGGANTGELFF.

This clonotype was seen ten or more times. This sequence joins TRBV15 and TRBJ2-7; 7 nucleotides agree with TRBD1. Trimming removed 1 base from V and 0 bases from J; junction bases left unmatched: 3. The germline V gene has CDR1 LNHNV and CDR2 YYDKDF (reference sequence). This CDR3 spans 15 amino acids. CDR3 sequence reads: CATSRGQGLSYEQYF. The CDR3 DNA reads TGTGCCACCAGCAGAGGACAGGGCCTCTCCTACGAGCAGTACTTC.

Remarks on this clonotype: A much larger clone differs by one base, so this may be a read error. The CDR3 DNA reads as TGTGCCGGCAGTGAAATAGGATATAGGGATGGCTACACCTTC. Translation gives CAGSEIGYRDGYTF. This sequence joins TRBV25-1 and TRBJ1-2; D ambiguous. The CDR3 is made up of 14 amino acids. CDR1 is MGHDK and CDR2 is SYGVNS in the germline V gene.

As to this clonotype: Given a much more abundant clone one base away, this may be a read error. The chain has TRBV6-2 or TRBV6-3 and TRBJ2-1; 12 bases align to TRBD2. TRBJ2-7 explains the end of the DNA better; the J call may be wrong. CDR3 length equals 17 residues. The germline V gene encodes CDR1 MNHEY and CDR2 SVGEGT. DNA for the CDR3: TGTGCCACCCGCAGGACTAGCGGGGTTAGCTCCTACAATGAGCAGTACTTC. Protein: CATRRTSGVSSYNEQYF.

V is TRBV19 and J is TRBJ1-1; no definite D call. Trimming removed 10 bases from V and 1 base from J, with 19 bases in between. CDR3 length: 15 residues. Germline loops: CDR1 LNHDA, CDR2 SQIVND (reference sequence). The CDR3 spells CANPQLGARNTEAFF. In nucleotides, the CDR3 is TGTGCCAACCCTCAGCTGGGAGCAAGGAACACTGAAGCTTTCTTT.

There are many counts of this clonotype. This rearrangement joins TRBV20-1 to TRBJ2-1; D not certain. Trimming took 1 base from V and 5 from J, leaving 3 bases between them. The CDR3 sequence is 11 residues long. Germline CDR1 reads DFQATT; CDR2 reads SNEGSKA (reference sequence). CDR3 bases: TGCAGTGCTAGAGGCAACAATGAGCAGTTCTTC. It yields the protein CSARGNNEQFF.

The chain combines TRBV5-1 with TRBJ2-3; no clear D. There are 17 residues in the CDR3. The germline CDR1 and CDR2 sequences are SGHRS and YFSETQ. The germline V and J ends were trimmed by 0 bases and 0 bases, with 14 bases remaining between them. The CDR3 region is CASSLAPVRPSTDTQYF. The CDR3 DNA is TGCGCCAGCAGCTTGGCCCCAGTCAGGCCTAGCACAGATACGCAGTATTTT.

The gene calls are TRBV7-3 and TRBJ1-2; D remains unclear. Trimming pared 0 bases from V and 2 bases from J, leaving 7 bases between. The CDR3 is made up of 14 amino acids. Germline values: CDR1 SGHTA, CDR2 FQGTGA. CDR3 in DNA: TGTGCCAGCAGCTTAACCGCCGGAAACTATGGCTACACCTTC. Translating it yields CASSLTAGNYGYTF.

The chain joins TRBV4-3 to TRBJ2-3; TRBD2 aligns across 11 bases. Looked up from germline, CDR1 is LGHNA and CDR2 is YSLEER. This CDR3 comprises 16 residues. The V gene end was trimmed by 0 bases and the J gene end by 6 bases; junction bases not matched to a gene: 5. CDR3 coding DNA: TGCGCCAGCAGCCAAGATCTAGCGGGAGGTAGCGATACGCAGTATTTT. Translating gives CASSQDLAGGSDTQYF.

This clonotype was recorded at least ten times. This chain connects TRBV6-2 or TRBV6-3 to TRBJ2-1; D unclear. The V end lost 2 bases, the J end lost 2 bases, and 16 bases lay between the germline ends. Germline V gene data show CDR1 as MNHEY and CDR2 as SVGEGT. The CDR3 extends over 17 amino acids. The CDR3 is CASSYTPRSTPYNEQFF. CDR3 coding DNA: TGTGCCAGCAGTTACACCCCCAGGTCGACCCCCTACAATGAGCAGTTCTTC.

There are a few counts of this clonotype. A read error may explain this, as a much larger clone is one base away. The chain couples TRBV7-8 to TRBJ2-6, with a weak D call TRBD2 (5 bases). The CDR3 consists of 17 residues. The V gene lost 5 bases and the J gene lost 5 bases, with 19 bases spanning the gap. The germline V gene encodes CDR1 SGHVS and CDR2 FQNEAQ. CDR3 sequence (DNA): TGTGCCAGCAGCCCGGGAACAAGTTGGTCTAGGGCCAACGTCCTGACTTTC. It codes for CASSPGTSWSRANVLTF.

This clonotype has more than one count but fewer than ten. The rearrangement uses TRBV5-1 and TRBJ2-5; possibly TRBD1 for D (5 bases). The germline V and J ends were trimmed by 4 bases and 2 bases, with 15 bases remaining between them. Germline lookup yields CDR1 SGHRS and CDR2 YFSETQ. The CDR3 covers 15 residues. This CDR3 reads CASSTYTPGQETQYF. The CDR3 DNA follows: TGCGCCAGCAGCACATACACCCCAGGGCAAGAGACCCAGTACTTC.

With regard to this clonotype: A much larger clonotype is one base distant, so this may be a read error. This chain joins TRBV12-3 or TRBV12-4 and TRBJ1-2, with 7 bases lining up with TRBD1. Unmatched junction bases numbered 6, after V lost 9 bases and J lost 2 bases. The CDR3 length is 13 residues. The CDR3 DNA is TGTGCCAGGTCCGACAGGGCCAACTATGGCTACACCTTC. It translates to CARSDRANYGYTF.